The present TCR beta chain was sequenced within a study of blood T cell repertoires in COVID-19 (dated by TCRdb to 2018 to 2020). For the wider study: Samples covering the acute and convalescent phases of COVID-19 were provided by collaborators in the United States, Italy and Spain. The prospective study material was composed of cDNA or gDNA derived from T cells, B-cell-depleted T cells, or PBMCs. Deeply sampled blood TCRbeta repertoires from subjects exposed to, actively infected with, or recovered from COVID-19 were included in the dataset. Where available, HLA class I and class II types were taken from metadata supplied by the sample provider and were not determined by assay-based typing. A freely available public database, intended as a resource for researchers studying the immune response to SARS-CoV-2, is where the repertoires were released. A de-identified subject ID, COVID-19 status, age in years and sex were almost always included in the sample metadata. Samples came from the ongoing ImmuneRACE study (first 160 participants) plus 1,254 subjects from 6 global collaborators. Points the paper makes about the study in general: Clinical and demographic metadata were provided uncurated, with the amount varying by source and participant.

The immunoSEQ Assay, a bias-controlled multiplex PCR, was used to amplify TCRbeta CDR3 regions from genomic DNA. In the source study's methods: The number of nucleated cells in each sample was estimated from the amplification of reference gene primers within the assay. To quantify the absolute abundance of each unique TCRbeta CDR3 rearrangement, sequence reads were collapsed and filtered. For each sample, productive Simpson clonality was calculated as the square root of Simpson's diversity index across productive rearrangements. Not all clones reach the TCRdb copy of this immuneACCESS table, which keeps in-frame sequences only. Checked studies attribute under half of the gap to unresolved V genes and leave the rest unexplained. From that table come the V and J calls and clone size; the DNA was used to work out D and trimming. The sample has more than 250,000 clones on record, 70% to 90% of them singletons. The top ten constitute roughly 1.2% of the sample.

CDR1 and CDR2, looked up from the germline V gene, are MNHEY and SVGAGI. There are 16 amino acids in the CDR3, from cysteine to phenylalanine inclusive. Just the 48-base CDR3 DNA is kept, in frame starting at base 1. Trimming at the junction amounts to 2 bases on V and 0 bases on J, and the germline ends lie 12 bases apart. Note on this clone: Its antigen remains undetermined. Within one base of it there is no much larger clone, and no base qualities were kept.

Participants in the prospective study were enrolled through a virtual design, were aged about 18 to 89 years, and lived in under 25 United States geographic areas. To assign participants to cohorts, the prospective study relied on clinical history that participants themselves reported in a screening survey and a study questionnaire. Each participant in the prospective study had whole blood, serum and a nasopharyngeal or oropharyngeal swab collected by mobile phlebotomists. Additional blood draws and questionnaires over an approximately two-month period could optionally be provided by prospective study participants. Before DNA extraction, blood samples from the prospective study were shipped at room temperature or frozen.

Sequencing was done on a sample of PBMCs or T cells enriched from blood (not recorded which). The origin of this receptor is a woman in her 40s with acute COVID-19. In this chain, TRBV6-5 is recombined with TRBJ2-3; no D gene can be assigned with confidence. The CDR3 reads as follows: CASSYVAATSTDTQYF. The nucleotides read TGTGCCAGCAGTTACGTGGCGGCTACTAGCACAGATACGCAGTATTTT.